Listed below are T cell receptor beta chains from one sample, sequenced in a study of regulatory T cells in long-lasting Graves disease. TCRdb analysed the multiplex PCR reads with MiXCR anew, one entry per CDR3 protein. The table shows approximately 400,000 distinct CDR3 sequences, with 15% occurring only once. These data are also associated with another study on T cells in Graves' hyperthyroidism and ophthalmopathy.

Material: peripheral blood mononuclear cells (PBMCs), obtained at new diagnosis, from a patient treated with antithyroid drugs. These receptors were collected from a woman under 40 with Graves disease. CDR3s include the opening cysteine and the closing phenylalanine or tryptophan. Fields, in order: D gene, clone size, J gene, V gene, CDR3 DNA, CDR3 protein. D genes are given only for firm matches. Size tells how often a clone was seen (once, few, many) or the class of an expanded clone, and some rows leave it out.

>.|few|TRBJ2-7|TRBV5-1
TGCGCCAGCAGCTTTTACCTAGCCGGGTACGAGCAGTACTTC
CASSFYLAGYEQYF
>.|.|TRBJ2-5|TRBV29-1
TGCAGCGCCGGTGAGACCCAGTACTTC
CSAGETQYF
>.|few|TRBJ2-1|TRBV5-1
TGCGCCAGCAGCTTGGTTGTGATAGGTAACAATGAGCAGTTCTTC
CASSLVVIGNNEQFF
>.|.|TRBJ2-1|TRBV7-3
TGTGCCAGCAGCCCCCAGCGTTTGAGCTCCTACAATGAGCAGTTCTTC
CASSPQRLSSYNEQFF
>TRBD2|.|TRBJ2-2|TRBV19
TGTGCCAGTACGGTAAAAGAGCGGGAGATCACCGGGGAGCTGTTTTTT
CASTVKEREITGELFF
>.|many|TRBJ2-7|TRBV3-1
TGTGCCAGCAGCCAAGCTACGGCCTACGAGCAGTACTTC
CASSQATAYEQYF
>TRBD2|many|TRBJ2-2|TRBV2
TGTGCCAGCAGTGAAAGGGGGGGGACTAGCGCGAACACCGGGGAGCTGTTTTTT
CASSERGGTSANTGELFF
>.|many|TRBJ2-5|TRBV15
TGTGCCACCAGCAGAGACGGGGTTTTACAAGAGACCCAGTACTTC
CATSRDGVLQETQYF
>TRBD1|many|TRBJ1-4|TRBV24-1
TGTGCCACCAGTGCCTCCGGACAGGCGAAAGGGGAAAAACTGTTTTTT
CATSASGQAKGEKLFF
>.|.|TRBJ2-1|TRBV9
TGTGCCAGCAGCTCATTGGTGGCGGGACCATACAATGAGCAGTTCTTC
CASSSLVAGPYNEQFF
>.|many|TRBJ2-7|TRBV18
TGTGCCAGCTCACCACGACGCAGCTCCTACGAGCAGTACTTC
CASSPRRSSYEQYF
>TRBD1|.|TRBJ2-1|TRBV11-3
TGTGCCAGCAGACGGGACAGGGCCTACAATGAGCAGTTCTTC
CASRRDRAYNEQFF
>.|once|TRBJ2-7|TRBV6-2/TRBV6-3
TGTGCCAGCAGTGAAGCGGTTAGGAATTCCTACGAGCAGTACTTC
CASSEAVRNSYEQYF
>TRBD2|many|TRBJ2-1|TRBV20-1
TGCAGTGCGAGTAGCGGGAGCTTTACGTATGAGCAGTTCTTC
CSASSGSFTYEQFF
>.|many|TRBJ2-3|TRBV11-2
TGTGCCAGCAGCCAACACGGCACAGATACGCAGTATTTT
CASSQHGTDTQYF
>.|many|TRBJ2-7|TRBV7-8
TGTGCCAGCAGCTTAGGGCTAGCGCGTACCTACGAGCAGTGCTTC
CASSLGLARTYEQCF
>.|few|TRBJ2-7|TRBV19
TGTGCCAGTAGTATGAGGGGCGGTTCGAGCTCCTACGAGCAGTACTTC
CASSMRGGSSSYEQYF
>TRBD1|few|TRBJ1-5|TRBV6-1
TGTGCCACCGAGGACAGGGGCCACACCCCGGTCAATCAGCCCCAGCATTTT
CATEDRGHTPVNQPQHF
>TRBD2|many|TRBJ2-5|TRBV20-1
TGCAGTGTACGGGGACTAGCGGAGACCCAGTACTTC
CSVRGLAETQYF
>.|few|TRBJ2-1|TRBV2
TGTGCCAGCAGGGCCGAGAACTCCTACAATGAGCAGTTCTTC
CASRAENSYNEQFF
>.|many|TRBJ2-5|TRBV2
TGTGCCACCAATCCCGCGCCCGGCACCTCGGGGGAAACCCAGTACTTC
CATNPAPGTSGETQYF
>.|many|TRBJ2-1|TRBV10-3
TGTGCCATCAGTGAGTCGGAAGAGGGTGGCTCCTACAATGAGCAGTTCTTC
CAISESEEGGSYNEQFF
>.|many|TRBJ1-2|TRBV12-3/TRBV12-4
TGTGCCAGCAGCTTGGGCAGCTATGGCTACACCTTC
CASSLGSYGYTF
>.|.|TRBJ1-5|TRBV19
TGTGCCAGTAGTAATGATGGCAGAAATCAGCCCCAGCATTTT
CASSNDGRNQPQHF
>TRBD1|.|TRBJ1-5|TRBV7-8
TGTGCCAGCAGCTTAGTCTGGGGACAGGGAATAGGTCAGCCCCAGCATTTT
CASSLVWGQGIGQPQHF
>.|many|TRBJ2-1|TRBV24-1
TGTGCCACCAGTGGGCTTCTCTACAATGAGCAGTTCTTC
CATSGLLYNEQFF
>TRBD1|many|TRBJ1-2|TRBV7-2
TGTGCCAGCAGCGGACGACAGGGGGCGAACTATGGCTACACCTTC
CASSGRQGANYGYTF
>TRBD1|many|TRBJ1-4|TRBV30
TGTGCCTGGAGTGTACTCAGGGGGACTGAAAAACTGTTTTTT
CAWSVLRGTEKLFF
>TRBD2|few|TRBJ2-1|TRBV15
TGTGCCACCAGCAGAGATCTAGCGGGCAACAATGAGCAGTTCTTC
CATSRDLAGNNEQFF
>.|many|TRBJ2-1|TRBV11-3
TGTGCCAGCAGCTTAGGACGACGGGGCTCCCCGGGGAGCAATGAGCAGTTCTTC
CASSLGRRGSPGSNEQFF
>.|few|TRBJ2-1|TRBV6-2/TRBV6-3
TGTGCCAGCAGTAAAGAGGGGGGAACGGGGCAGTTCTTC
CASSKEGGTGQFF